This passage covers 18 T cell receptor beta chains from one sample sequenced in a study of Ad26.COV2.S vaccination and SARS-CoV-2 variants (dated by TCRdb to the early 2020s). Receptors were amplified or captured by the immunoSEQ multiplex PCR assay. The clones in this table, taken by TCRdb from immuneACCESS, are in-frame only. Not every clone is retained; where verified, under half of the shortfall comes from an unresolved V gene, and the cause of the rest is unknown. This sample comprises approximately 420,000 clones, 88% of them detected only once. Of the sample, about 3.6% is held by the ten largest clones. Read against the paper, the sample's treatment or condition label means: some 19 received Ad26.COV2.S at low or high dose, single or two shots; a few received placebo; per-sample allocation not given. Repertoires of vaccine and placebo recipients were sequenced from samples taken on day 63 after the first injection.

The sequencing here drew on peripheral blood, taken in a trial of Ad26.COV2.S vaccine versus placebo. These TCRs come from a person aged 18-60 years who received the Ad26.COV2.S COVID-19 vaccine or a placebo.

This rearrangement joins TRBV6-5 to TRBJ1-1, with a possible D match to TRBD1 (5 bases). Trimming cost V 8 bases and J 0 bases, with 13 bases left between them. CDR1 MNHEY and CDR2 SVGAGI come from the germline V gene. The CDR3 totals 14 residues. CDR3 loop: CASGARGMNTEAFF. In DNA, the CDR3 is TGTGCCAGCGGGGCGCGGGGTATGAACACTGAAGCTTTCTTT.

CDR3 region: CASSQETFRQFF. CDR3 nucleotides: TGTGCCAGCAGCCAGGAGACATTTCGGCAGTTCTTC. The rearrangement links TRBV11-2 to TRBJ2-1; D unresolved. CDR1 is SGHAT, CDR2 FQNNGV, per germline. CDR3 length: 12 residues. Deletions cut 5 bases from V and 12 bases from J, with 14 bases between.

The J gene is TRBJ2-7, the V gene TRBV25-1, with unresolved D. The CDR3 covers 13 residues. Trimming removed 7 bases at V and 0 bases at J, with 10 bases between. Germline V CDR1 and CDR2: MGHDK, SYGVNS. CDR3 in amino acids: CASTWANSYEQYF. The CDR3 nucleotides read TGTGCCAGCACCTGGGCAAACTCCTACGAGCAGTACTTC.

The gene calls are TRBV7-9 and TRBJ2-5; weak D call: TRBD2 (6 bases). Germline V gives CDR1 SEHNR, CDR2 FQNEAQ (reference sequence). Trimming removed 5 bases at V and 7 bases at J, with 20 bases between. This CDR3 has 15 residues. CDR3: CASSPRDPKAGTQYF. DNA of the CDR3: TGTGCCAGCAGCCCGCGGGACCCCAAAGCGGGGACCCAGTACTTC.

The chain is built from TRBV6-5 and TRBJ1-2; 10 bases fit TRBD1. The germline CDR1 and CDR2 sequences are MNHEY and SVGAGI. This CDR3 has 14 residues. V lost 2 bases and J lost 7; bases outside the gene matches: 4. The CDR3 is CASSYGQGVGGYTF. As DNA, the CDR3 is TGTGCCAGCAGTTACGGACAGGGGGTGGGTGGCTACACCTTC.

This clone was seen more than once but under ten times. The J gene is TRBJ2-7, the V gene TRBV9; possible D gene TRBD2, 6 bases. Germline V gene lookup returns CDR1 SGDLS and CDR2 YYNGEE. The CDR3 contains 15 residues. Trimming shortened V by 4 bases and J by 2 bases, and 16 bases separated the two germline ends. CDR3 DNA sequence: TGTGCCAGCAGCCCAGGAGGGACGTTAGCCTACGAGCAGTACTTC. Protein: CASSPGGTLAYEQYF.

V is TRBV19 and J is TRBJ1-5, with a weak D call TRBD1 (6 bases). Germline values: CDR1 LNHDA, CDR2 SQIVND (reference sequence). Between the trimmed V and J ends, which lost 11 bases and 0 bases, there was a span of 23 bases. This CDR3 has 17 residues. CDR3 nucleotides: TGTGCCCAAAGGAGGCAGCGAGGGACATATAGCAATCAGCCCCAGCATTTT. The encoded protein is CAQRRQRGTYSNQPQHF.

The rearrangement joins TRBV24-1 to TRBJ2-1; maybe TRBD2 (6 bases). Trimming took off 5 bases at V and 0 bases at J, with 10 bases between the two ends. CDR1 and CDR2 from the germline V gene are KGHDR and SFDVKD. The CDR3 has 15 residues. CDR3 nucleotide sequence: TGTGCCACCAGTGTGGCGGGGAGCTCCTACAATGAGCAGTTCTTC. It specifies CATSVAGSSYNEQFF.

This chain joins TRBV5-1 and TRBJ1-1; the D gene is possibly TRBD1 (5 bases). V shed 0 bases and J shed 1 base, with 10 bases lying between them. The CDR3 has 15 amino acids. Looked up from germline, CDR1 is SGHRS and CDR2 is YFSETQ. CDR3 bases: TGCGCCAGCAGCTTGGTAGGGGCAGCGAACACTGAAGCTTTCTTT. This codes for CASSLVGAANTEAFF.

About this clone: This same CDR3 is encoded by further DNA sequences in the sample. The chain uses TRBV27 and TRBJ1-1; D might be TRBD1 (5 bases). Germline lookup yields CDR1 MNHEY and CDR2 SMNVEV (reference sequence). This CDR3 has 13 amino acids. V lost 2 bases and J 1 base, leaving 5 bases between the germline ends. This CDR3 is CASSLGGNTEAFF. The DNA for the CDR3 is TGTGCCAGCAGTTTAGGGGGGAACACTGAAGCTTTCTTT.

This sequence joins TRBV6-6 and TRBJ2-7; D is unresolved. V lost 6 bases, J lost 3 bases, and 6 bases lay in between. Germline values: CDR1 MNHNY, CDR2 SVGAGI (reference sequence). The CDR3 has 11 amino acids. CDR3 protein: CASSRNYEQYF. CDR3 in DNA: TGTGCCAGCAGCCGCAACTACGAGCAGTACTTC.

This clone was found once. This sequence joins TRBV7-9 and TRBJ1-1; D unclear. CDR3 size: 11 residues. Germline-derived CDR1 and CDR2 are SEHNR and FQNEAQ (reference sequence). Trimming took 5 bases from V and 7 from J, leaving 8 bases between them. The CDR3 region is CASSLDGEAFF. CDR3 nucleotide sequence: TGTGCCAGCAGCCTGGACGGTGAAGCTTTCTTT.

V and J are TRBV4-3 and TRBJ2-7; D gene uncertain. The ends were cut back, 0 bases at V and 3 bases at J, with 9 bases in the middle. From germline, CDR1 is LGHNA and CDR2 YSLEER. The CDR3 contains 14 residues. CDR3 region: CASSQDSTGYEQYF. The DNA of the CDR3 is TGCGCCAGCAGCCAAGATAGCACGGGCTACGAGCAGTACTTC.

The V call is TRBV5-5, the J call TRBJ1-2; a possible D gene is TRBD1 (6 bases). Per germline, CDR1 SGHKS and CDR2 YYEKEE (reference sequence). Trimming shortened V by 5 bases and J by 4 bases, and 18 bases separated the two germline ends. The CDR3 sequence is 15 residues long. The CDR3 loop reads CASSSGVQGIYGYTF. The CDR3 DNA reads TGTGCCAGCAGTTCGGGAGTCCAGGGGATCTATGGCTACACCTTC. The variable domain in full, completed from reference TRBV5-5 and TRBJ1-2, reads DAGVTQSPTHLIKTRGQQVTLRCSPISGHKSVSWYQQVLGQGPQFIFQYYEKEERGRGNFPDRFSARQFPNYSSELNVNALLLGDSALYLCASSSGVQGIYGYTFGSGTRLTVV.

This chain uses TRBV5-1 with TRBJ2-5; tentative D call: TRBD1 (6 bases). V lost 4 bases and J lost 2, with 15 bases in between. The CDR3 runs to 15 residues. Germline CDR1 reads SGHRS; CDR2 reads YFSETQ. CDR3 coding DNA: TGCGCCAGCAGCCCACAGACAGGACGTCAAGAGACCCAGTACTTC. Amino acids: CASSPQTGRQETQYF.

The V call is TRBV10-1, the J call TRBJ2-1, with 7 bases that match TRBD1. CDR3 length: 12 amino acids. The junction had 3 bases not matched to a gene; V was cut back by 4 bases and J by 9 bases. Germline assignment: CDR1 WNHNN and CDR2 SYGVQD (reference sequence). The CDR3 sequence is CASSGTGFEQFF. For the CDR3, the DNA is TGCGCCAGCAGTGGGACAGGTTTTGAGCAGTTCTTC.

The genes are TRBV7-6 and TRBJ2-5; D may be TRBD1 (6 bases). Per germline, CDR1 SGHVS and CDR2 FNYEAQ. Trimming stripped 1 base from V and 5 bases from J, with 11 bases between. The CDR3 runs 14 residues. This chain's CDR3 is CASSLVGQGETQYF. CDR3 nucleotide sequence: TGTGCCAGCAGCTTAGTGGGCCAGGGGGAGACCCAGTACTTC.

The J gene is TRBJ1-5, the V gene TRBV7-2; D is unclear. Germline CDR1 reads SGHTA; CDR2 reads FQGNSA. The CDR3 consists of 15 residues. V was clipped by 0 bases and J by 4 bases, with 10 bases between them. CDR3 residues: CASSLALSLNQPQHF. In DNA form, the CDR3 reads TGTGCCAGCAGCTTAGCGTTGAGCTTGAATCAGCCCCAGCATTTT.